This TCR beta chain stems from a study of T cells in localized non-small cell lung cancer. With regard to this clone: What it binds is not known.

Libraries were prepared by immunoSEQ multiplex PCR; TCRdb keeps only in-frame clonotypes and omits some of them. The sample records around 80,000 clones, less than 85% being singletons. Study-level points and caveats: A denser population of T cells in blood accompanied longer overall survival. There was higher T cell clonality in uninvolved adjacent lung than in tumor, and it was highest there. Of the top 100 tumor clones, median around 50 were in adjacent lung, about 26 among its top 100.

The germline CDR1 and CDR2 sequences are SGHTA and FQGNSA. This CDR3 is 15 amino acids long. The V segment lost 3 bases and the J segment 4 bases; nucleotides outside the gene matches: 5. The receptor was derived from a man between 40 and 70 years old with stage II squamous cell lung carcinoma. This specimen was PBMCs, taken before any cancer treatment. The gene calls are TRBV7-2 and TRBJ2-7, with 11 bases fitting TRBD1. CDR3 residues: CASSFPDRGLYEQYF. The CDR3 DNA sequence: TGTGCCAGCAGCTTCCCGGACAGGGGGCTGTACGAGCAGTACTTC.